Each of the 15 T cell receptor beta chains below was sequenced from the same sample in a study of spatial heterogeneity in lung cancer. Stated time point: sample taken at primary tumor resection. One entry per CDR3 protein, called by TCRdb with MiXCR from the 5' RACE reads. Of tens of thousands of distinct CDR3 sequences detected, approximately 5% appear once; the ten largest clones hold roughly 11%. This specimen was PBMCs, taken at surgery. Every receptor here comes from a male donor with early-stage non-small cell lung cancer.

This clonotype has ten or more counts. This sequence joins TRBV27 and TRBJ2-7; TRBD1 matches at 10 bases. This CDR3 has 16 amino acids. Germline V lookup: CDR1 MNHEY, CDR2 SMNVEV (reference sequence). V dropped 4 bases and J dropped 3; count of bases not matched to a gene: 9. CDR3 DNA: TGTGCCAGCAGTTCCCCTTCTGGACAGGGGGTCTACGAGCAGTACTTC. Protein sequence: CASSSPSGQGVYEQYF.

The rearrangement links TRBV5-1 to TRBJ2-6; weak D call: TRBD1 (6 bases). This CDR3 comprises 18 residues. CDR1 and CDR2 from the germline V gene are SGHRS and YFSETQ. The V and J ends lost 1 base and 1 base respectively, with 15 bases between them. CDR3 in DNA: TGCGCCAGCAGCTTGCAGGGGCTTTTTAATTCTGGGGCCAACGTCCTGACTTTC. It is translated as CASSLQGLFNSGANVLTF.

This clonotype occurred many times. The chain carries TRBV12-3 or TRBV12-4 and TRBJ1-2; the D is unclear. This CDR3 spans 12 amino acids. Trimming took 4 bases from V and 6 from J, leaving 9 bases between them. The CDR3 loop is CASSSLTDGYTF. DNA of the CDR3: TGTGCCAGCAGTTCCTTGACGGATGGCTACACCTTC.

This clonotype came up many times. The chain uses TRBV7-8 and TRBJ1-1, with 9 bases matching TRBD1. V lost 2 bases and J lost 5; bases outside the gene matches: 6. Germline CDR1 SGHVS, CDR2 FQNEAQ. The CDR3 sequence is 15 residues long. CDR3 residues: CASSLPGQGKTEAFF. The CDR3, as DNA: TGTGCCAGCAGCTTACCGGGACAGGGTAAAACTGAAGCTTTCTTT.

This clonotype was recorded at least ten times. The V and J genes are TRBV3-1 and TRBJ2-5; 7 positions agree with TRBD2. The germline V gene has CDR1 LGHDT and CDR2 YNNKEL (reference sequence). V trimming: 3 bases; J trimming: 2 bases; junction bases outside the gene matches: 3. CDR3 length: 14 amino acids. CDR3 coding DNA: TGTGCCAGCAGCCACCTAGCGGTTCAAGAGACCCAGTACTTC. This codes for CASSHLAVQETQYF.

The table lists this clonotype with many counts. This chain uses TRBV27 with TRBJ2-6; D perhaps matches TRBD2 (6 bases). Trimming pared 0 bases from V and 0 bases from J, leaving 21 bases between. The CDR3 sequence is 21 residues long. The germline CDR1 and CDR2 sequences are MNHEY and SMNVEV (reference sequence). The CDR3 DNA follows: TGTGCCAGCAGTTTATCCCCCCCCATCCTAGCGTCCCGCTCTGGGGCCAACGTCCTGACTTTC. It codes for CASSLSPPILASRSGANVLTF.

This clonotype has a handful of counts. The chain couples TRBV18 to TRBJ2-7; 10 bases match TRBD1. J lost 2 bases, V lost 5 bases, and 9 bases had no gene match. Germline CDR1 and CDR2: KGHSH and LQKENI. The CDR3 runs 16 residues. This CDR3 reads CASSDPRQGAAYEQYF. The CDR3 region has the DNA TGTGCCAGCTCAGATCCTCGACAGGGGGCAGCCTACGAGCAGTACTTC.

This clonotype was detected ten times or more. This chain joins TRBV4-1 and TRBJ2-3; 9 positions match TRBD1. Germline trimming cut 1 base from V and 6 bases from J; bases unmatched to any gene: 11. The germline gives CDR1 MGHRA, CDR2 YSYEKL. This CDR3 comprises 17 residues. CDR3 sequence reads: CASSQGPLGTGMDTQYF. CDR3 DNA sequence: TGCGCCAGCAGCCAAGGGCCCCTCGGGACAGGGATGGATACGCAGTATTTT.

This clonotype was recorded at least ten times. The V and J genes are TRBV7-9 and TRBJ2-3; perhaps TRBD2 as D (6 bases). Germline V CDR1 and CDR2: SEHNR, FQNEAQ (reference sequence). CDR3 length equals 15 residues. The V and J ends lost 9 bases and 5 bases respectively, with 21 bases between them. CDR3 region: CASPGKEGRGDTQYF. CDR3 DNA sequence: TGTGCCAGTCCTGGTAAGGAGGGCCGCGGAGATACGCAGTATTTT.

This clonotype occurred many times. The J gene is TRBJ2-3, the V gene TRBV19; 9 positions agree with TRBD2. The germline gives CDR1 LNHDA, CDR2 SQIVND (reference sequence). The V and J ends lost 7 bases and 5 bases, in that order; junction bases with no gene match: 10. This CDR3 is built from 15 residues. The chain's CDR3 is CASTHSGSGEDTQYF. In DNA, the CDR3 is TGTGCCAGTACTCATAGCGGGAGCGGGGAAGATACGCAGTATTTT.

The chain is built from TRBV5-1 and TRBJ1-1; 12 bases fit TRBD1. Germline V CDR1 and CDR2: SGHRS, YFSETQ. Losses at the gene ends were 4 bases for V and 1 base for J; bases not matched to a gene: 5. This CDR3 has 16 amino acids. The CDR3 spells CASSHGTGGANTEAFF. The DNA of the CDR3 is TGCGCCAGCAGCCACGGGACAGGGGGCGCGAACACTGAAGCTTTCTTT.

V is TRBV6-6 and J is TRBJ1-2, with 9 bases matching TRBD1. Germline CDR1 is MNHNY and CDR2 is SVGAGI (reference sequence). This CDR3 is 13 amino acids long. The ends lost 6 bases at V and 6 bases at J; junction bases unmatched: 5. The CDR3 bases are TGTGCCAGCAGCCTGGGACAGGGAGATGGCTACACCTTC. It specifies CASSLGQGDGYTF.

This clonotype was recorded many times. The V gene is TRBV27, the J gene TRBJ2-3; 10 positions agree with TRBD2. This CDR3 spans 16 amino acids. Germline V gene sequence: CDR1 MNHEY, CDR2 SMNVEV (reference sequence). Trimming at V came to 2 bases and at J to 1 base, leaving 3 bases not matched to a gene. CDR3 nucleotides: TGTGCCAGCAGTTTAGGGACTAGCGCCGGCACAGATACGCAGTATTTT. It encodes CASSLGTSAGTDTQYF.

This clonotype was counted many times. CDR3 nucleotides: TGTGCCAGCAGCCGGAACGGGAGGGCCCCAAATGAGCAGTTCTTC. This sequence encodes CASSRNGRAPNEQFF. This chain uses TRBV3-1 with TRBJ2-1; 8 nucleotides line up with TRBD2. Germline V gives CDR1 LGHDT, CDR2 YNNKEL (reference sequence). The CDR3 consists of 15 residues. Trimming took 4 bases from V and 7 from J; bases not matched to a gene: 9.

This clonotype has ten or more counts. This chain links TRBV29-1 with TRBJ1-3; TRBD1 might be the D (5 bases). This CDR3 is 13 amino acids long. V was shortened by 4 bases and J by 5 bases, with 12 bases between the two germline ends. Looked up from germline, CDR1 is SQVTM and CDR2 is ANQGSEA. DNA for the CDR3: TGCAGCGTTGCGGAAGGGGCCAGAAACACCATATATTTT. Residues: CSVAEGARNTIYF. The complete variable domain, with remaining parts taken from reference TRBV29-1 and TRBJ1-3, reads SAVISQKPSRDICQRGTSLTIQCQVDSQVTMMFWYRQQPGQSLTLIATANQGSEATYESGFVIDKFPISRPNLTFSTLTVSNMSPEDSSIYLCSVAEGARNTIYFGEGSWLTVV.